Listed below are T cell receptor beta chains from one sample, sequenced in a study of CD8 T cells in ankylosing spondylitis. TCRdb analysed the 5' RACE reads with MiXCR anew, one entry per CDR3 protein. Of over 200,000 distinct CDR3 sequences in the sample, approximately 10% were seen once. The sequencing sample was made of blood, either unsorted or a sorted T cell fraction (not recorded which). Receptors originate from a male donor with ankylosing spondylitis or in good health (not recorded which). The CDR3 runs from the conserved cysteine through the conserved F or W. Each record gives: CDR3 protein, CDR3 DNA, V gene, J gene, CDR3 length, D gene, clone size. A D gene is named only where the DNA matches it firmly. Rows may omit the clone size; those that give it use once, few, many or a size class.

CDR3: CAISQGPLVGSPLHF
DNA: TGTGCCATCAGCCAGGGACCCTTGGTCGGGTCACCCCTCCACTTT
V: TRBV10-3
J: TRBJ1-6
length: 15
D: -
size: many

CDR3: CASSQWIETDTQYF
DNA: TGTGCCAGCAGCCAGTGGATCGAGACAGATACGCAGTATTTT
V: TRBV3-1
J: TRBJ2-3
length: 14
D: -
size: many

CDR3: CASSPPGQGAYEQYF
DNA: TGTGCCAGCAGTCCACCGGGACAGGGAGCCTACGAGCAGTACTTC
V: TRBV28
J: TRBJ2-7
length: 15
D: TRBD1
size: many

CDR3: CASSLGTGTGGYTF
DNA: TGTGCCAGCAGCTTGGGCACCGGGACAGGTGGCTACACCTTC
V: TRBV7-9
J: TRBJ1-2
length: 14
D: TRBD1
size: many

CDR3: CASSWTAQETQYF
DNA: TGTGCCAGCAGTTGGACGGCCCAAGAGACCCAGTACTTC
V: TRBV12-3/TRBV12-4
J: TRBJ2-5
length: 13
D: -
size: many

CDR3: CASSRRTGLYQETQYF
DNA: TGTGCCAGCAGCCGCAGGACAGGCCTGTACCAAGAGACCCAGTACTTC
V: TRBV7-9
J: TRBJ2-5
length: 16
D: TRBD1
size: -

CDR3: CASSEVAGVGEQFF
DNA: TGTGCCAGCAGTGAAGTGGCGGGGGTTGGGGAGCAGTTCTTC
V: TRBV25-1
J: TRBJ2-1
length: 14
D: TRBD2
size: many

CDR3: CASRGQPTDTQYF
DNA: TGTGCCAGCCGGGGACAACCCACAGATACGCAGTATTTT
V: TRBV6-6
J: TRBJ2-3
length: 13
D: -
size: many

CDR3: CATSDLNGSGTQYF
DNA: TGTGCCACCAGTGATTTAAACGGTTCAGGGACCCAGTACTTC
V: TRBV24-1
J: TRBJ2-5
length: 14
D: -
size: many

CDR3: CASSLSGRASYEQYF
DNA: TGCGCCAGCAGCTTGTCAGGTAGGGCGTCCTACGAGCAGTACTTC
V: TRBV5-1
J: TRBJ2-7
length: 15
D: -
size: many

CDR3: CASSLGSGPRWGQFF
DNA: TGTGCCAGCAGCTTGGGATCCGGACCCAGATGGGGGCAGTTCTTC
V: TRBV5-7
J: TRBJ2-1
length: 15
D: -
size: many

CDR3: CASSEFGELFF
DNA: TGTGCCAGCTCGGAATTCGGGGAGCTGTTTTTT
V: TRBV18
J: TRBJ2-2
length: 11
D: -
size: few

CDR3: CASMTGQGSVNEQFF
DNA: TGTGCCAGCATGACAGGACAGGGTTCGGTCAATGAGCAGTTCTTC
V: TRBV6-1
J: TRBJ2-1
length: 15
D: TRBD1
size: -

CDR3: CASSFNRDQPQHF
DNA: TGTGCCAGCAGCTTTAACAGGGATCAGCCCCAGCATTTT
V: TRBV7-8
J: TRBJ1-5
length: 13
D: -
size: many

CDR3: CASSQTPRSGGIRDTQYF
DNA: TGTGCCAGCAGCCAAACCCCCCGGAGTGGGGGTATCCGGGATACGCAGTATTTT
V: TRBV3-1
J: TRBJ2-3
length: 18
D: -
size: many

CDR3: CASSLAGLESYGYTF
DNA: TGTGCCAGCAGCTTAGCAGGGCTTGAGAGCTATGGCTACACCTTC
V: TRBV7-2
J: TRBJ1-2
length: 15
D: -
size: many

CDR3: CASSLMGYNEQFF
DNA: TGTGCCAGCAGTTTAATGGGTTACAATGAGCAGTTCTTC
V: TRBV12-3/TRBV12-4
J: TRBJ2-1
length: 13
D: -
size: few

CDR3: CASSRREGPETQYF
DNA: TGTGCCAGCAGCCGGAGGGAGGGGCCAGAGACCCAGTACTTC
V: TRBV3-1
J: TRBJ2-5
length: 14
D: TRBD2
size: few

CDR3: CATGETSGGTEQFF
DNA: TGCGCCACTGGAGAGACTAGCGGGGGCACGGAGCAGTTCTTC
V: TRBV5-1
J: TRBJ2-1
length: 14
D: TRBD2
size: -

CDR3: CASSPPGGWAEAFF
DNA: TGTGCCAGCTCACCACCGGGGGGGTGGGCTGAAGCTTTCTTT
V: TRBV18
J: TRBJ1-1
length: 14
D: -
size: few

CDR3: CSTNQGNTEAFF
DNA: TGCAGCACAAATCAGGGGAACACTGAAGCTTTCTTT
V: TRBV29-1
J: TRBJ1-1
length: 12
D: -
size: -

CDR3: CASSLIRGRNEQFF
DNA: TGCGCCAGCAGCTTGATCCGGGGGCGGAATGAGCAGTTCTTC
V: TRBV5-1
J: TRBJ2-1
length: 14
D: -
size: many

CDR3: CASSPLTGTSNTGELFF
DNA: TGTGCCAGCAGTCCCCTCACCGGGACTTCGAACACCGGGGAGCTGTTTTTT
V: TRBV12-3/TRBV12-4
J: TRBJ2-2
length: 17
D: -
size: many

CDR3: CASSSDGGFETQYF
DNA: TGTGCCAGCAGCTCCGACGGGGGTTTTGAGACCCAGTACTTC
V: TRBV7-2
J: TRBJ2-5
length: 14
D: -
size: many

CDR3: CSARSGYHEQYF
DNA: TGCAGTGCTAGATCTGGGTACCACGAGCAGTACTTC
V: TRBV20-1
J: TRBJ2-7
length: 12
D: -
size: many

CDR3: CASIRTGGYNEQFF
DNA: TGTGCCAGCATAAGGACAGGGGGATACAATGAGCAGTTCTTC
V: TRBV2
J: TRBJ2-1
length: 14
D: TRBD1
size: many

CDR3: CASSIPTTGNEQFF
DNA: TGTGCCAGTAGTATCCCCACCACAGGGAATGAGCAGTTCTTC
V: TRBV19
J: TRBJ2-1
length: 14
D: -
size: -

CDR3: CASISQGPGQNQPQHF
DNA: TGTGCCAGCATCTCCCAGGGGCCAGGTCAGAATCAGCCCCAGCATTTT
V: TRBV28
J: TRBJ1-5
length: 16
D: -
size: few

CDR3: CASSSSIGTEAFF
DNA: TGTGCTAGCAGCTCCTCTATTGGCACTGAAGCTTTCTTT
V: TRBV7-7
J: TRBJ1-1
length: 13
D: -
size: many

CDR3: CASLSSGYGYTF
DNA: TGTGCCAGCTTATCCAGTGGCTATGGCTACACCTTC
V: TRBV9
J: TRBJ1-2
length: 12
D: -
size: -

CDR3: CASSNGRNTEAFF
DNA: TGCGCCAGCAGCAACGGACGGAACACTGAAGCTTTCTTT
V: TRBV5-1
J: TRBJ1-1
length: 13
D: -
size: many

CDR3: CASSQGTGDNEKLFF
DNA: TGCGCCAGCAGCCAAGGGACAGGGGATAATGAAAAACTGTTTTTT
V: TRBV5-1
J: TRBJ1-4
length: 15
D: TRBD1
size: many

CDR3: CASSPQDRSSYNSPLHF
DNA: TGCGCCAGCAGCCCACAGGACAGAAGCTCCTATAATTCACCCCTCCACTTT
V: TRBV5-1
J: TRBJ1-6
length: 17
D: -
size: many

CDR3: CASSYPKPLVTSTDTQYF
DNA: TGTGCCAGCAGTTACCCGAAACCACTAGTGACTAGCACAGATACGCAGTATTTT
V: TRBV6-8
J: TRBJ2-3
length: 18
D: -
size: many